One T cell receptor beta chain is described in this entry. The data stem from a study of T cell responses to AZD1222 COVID-19 vaccine. This CDR3 is built from 14 residues. V was clipped by 0 bases and J by 12 bases; unmatched bases: 4. CDR1 and CDR2 (germline): ENHRY, SYGVKD. Sequenced by immunoSEQ multiplex PCR; TCRdb stores in-frame clones only, minus some. The profile shows over 150,000 clones, 85% to 95% of them singletons. The specimen was peripheral blood, collected 28 days after the second AZD1222 dose. The chain recombines TRBV10-3 with TRBJ2-1; 11 bases are a match to TRBD2. This clonotype was sampled from an adult who received the AZD1222 COVID-19 vaccine. The DNA for the CDR3 is TGTGCCATCAGTGAGTCCACTAGCGGGGGTGTGCAGTTCTTC. This gives the protein CAISESTSGGVQFF.